This TCR beta chain is from a study of T cell repertoires in cytomegalovirus infection. The study, taken as a whole, reports: The study found HLA-C-restricted CMV-specific TCR beta clonotypes dominating the ex vivo response.

MiXCR, applied by TCRdb to the reads, yields one record per CDR3 protein. The sample contains a few hundred thousand distinct CDR3 sequences, 33% of which appear only once. This clonotype occurred a few times. The antigen is unknown. The CDR3 covers 21 residues. The germline V gene has CDR1 MNHNS and CDR2 SASEGT. The trim removed 5 bases at V and 3 bases at J, leaving 20 bases unmatched. V gene TRBV6-1 combines with J gene TRBJ2-3, with 13 bases aligning to TRBD2. This sequence was found in a human donor in good health (CMV status not recorded). Some clones in this sample may be carry-over from other donors' samples. The material sequenced was cultured PBMCs, taken from culture after CMV antigen stimulation. As DNA, the CDR3 is TGTGCCAGCAGTACGAGGGGGGGGGGTGGTCGACTAGCGGGAGGAACAGATACGCAGTATTTT. It yields the protein CASSTRGGGGRLAGGTDTQYF.